This record concerns one TCR beta chain sequence. Its antigen specificity is not known. No qualities accompany the bases; no much larger clone lies one base away. CD8 naive samples were obtained by positive selection for CCR7 among CD45RO-negative cells, yielding a CD45RA+CCR7+ population from which TemRA cells were excluded. Healthy HIV-negative adults with no recently reported acute infections or vaccinations were included as donors. All donors were Caucasian adults living in Nashville, Tennessee, USA. After blood collection by leukapheresis, PBMCs were isolated using Ficoll-Histopaque density gradient centrifugation and then cryopreserved in the vapor phase of liquid nitrogen. Purity and quantity of every magnetically sorted T cell population were checked by analytical flow cytometry. Genomic DNA was isolated from each sorted fraction and quantified by UV absorbance on a Nanodrop 2000c. This record comes from a study of shared clonotypes between healthy human individuals (dated by TCRdb to 2019 to 2021). In terms of the full investigation: The cohort included three men and a couple of women between 18 and 49 years of age. For each donor, CD4 naive and CD4 memory were each given three plates, CD8 naive was given two plates, and CD8 memory was given one plate. To increase sequencing depth and limit assay-specific biases, TCR repertoire library preparation and sequencing were carried out by different laboratories using diverse techniques. Leukapheresis yielded between about 0.8 and 8.9 billion PBMCs per donor. The study deeply sequenced blood TCR repertoires of five healthy adults to estimate repertoire size and the extent of clonotype sharing between individuals.

TCR CDR3 regions were amplified from genomic DNA by multiplex PCR using the deep immunoSEQ assay. Extracted genomic DNA from each cell subset was distributed evenly across all wells of several immunoSEQ 96-well plates, and each plate was treated as a replicate. Each replicate PCR for sorted subsets received about 210 ng genomic DNA, equal to roughly 30,000 T cell genomes. Purified libraries were measured with a Qubit 3.0 fluorometer, size-checked on a Bioanalyzer 2100, and measured again with the KAPA Library Quantification kit. A separate single-read 150-cycle Illumina NextSeq 550 flow cell was used to sequence each immunoSEQ 96-well plate. On the study's bioinformatics: Because only junctional sequences without quality scores were contained in the immunoSEQ output, filtering matching that applied to full-length reads could not be performed. Sequences were annotated with PyIR, a Python wrapper for IgBLAST v1.9, using IMGT germline references to assign V/J genes and CDR3. Any read was removed if the V/J assignment was weak (E-value above 1e-6), the CDR3 was missing, or the read contained stop codons, out-of-frame junctions, or ambiguous translated residues. V3J clonotypes were defined as sequences sharing an identical inferred V gene, J gene, and CDR3 amino acid sequence. Percentage overlap between repertoires was computed as shared unique clonotypes divided by the size of the smaller repertoire. Richness of each repertoire was evaluated using RTK rarefaction, the Chao1 estimator, and Recon v2.1 estimates of unobserved clonotypes. For all TCRbeta clonotypes obtained by the gDNA method from a handful of donors, generation probabilities were computed with OLGA. Here the immuneACCESS table is served through TCRdb, limited to in-frame sequences with V and J called. Missing clones are a known gap in these copies; in checked studies unresolved V genes cover under half, and the rest lacks a known reason. V and J calls and clone size are as listed in that table; D and trimming were resolved from the DNA. A total of 2 million or so clones appear in this sample, approximately 95% of them only once. About 1.1% of the sample lies in the top ten.

CDR1 and CDR2 (PRHDT, FYEKMQ) derive from the germline V gene (reference sequence). V is clipped by 0 bases and J by 0 bases, and the sequence between their germline boundaries is 13 bases long. There are 17 amino acids in the CDR3, from cysteine to phenylalanine inclusive. Left in the record is the CDR3 DNA by itself, 51 bases read in frame from the first base. Paper-wide results and their limitations: Pairwise subsampling indicated that sequencing depth was expected to affect the degree of clonotype sharing among donors. Clonotypes shared by all four sorted-subset donors showed higher generation probabilities than non-shared clonotypes. Naive subsets generally had larger estimated clonotype richness than memory subsets. Incomplete sequencing was indicated by rarefaction of sorted-subset datasets, despite the large sequencing depth. Across a few donors, approximately 5% of naive CD4, more than 3% of naive CD8, 2.3% of memory CD4, and 0.4% of memory CD8 clonotypes were shared. The genetic and exposure-history diversity represented was limited by the small number of donors. Sampling was limited to blood, and TCR repertoires in tissue likely differ from TCR repertoires in blood.

The rearrangement combines TRBV13 with TRBJ2-3; the D gene is possibly TRBD1 or TRBD2, each agreeing over 5 bases. The sequence came from a man younger than 35 in good health. Input material: naive CD8+ T cells sorted from blood. This sample's cell subset or site label indicates: CD45RA+CCR7+. The nucleotide sequence reads TGTGCCAGCAGCTTAGGCTCGACGGGACCTAGCACAGATACGCAGTATTTT. This translates into CASSLGSTGPSTDTQYF.